The clone carrying this TCR beta chain appeared a few times. Antigen specificity is unknown. The authors ran a second PCR of roughly 6 to 11 cycles using a sample-barcoded 5' primer and a J-beta primer mix. TCRdb used MiXCR to reprocess the 5' RACE reads, holding one entry per CDR3 protein. The sample holds about 1.1 million distinct CDR3 sequences, less than 45% seen once. This record comes from a study of blood T cells in healthy people across ages. Whole-study findings and limits: Naive CD4+ cell counts and diversity both ran higher in long-lived than in aged donors.

Total RNA amounts of at least 5.5 micrograms were extracted per sample. This sequence originates from a man younger than 30 in good health. Input material: blood.

The CDR3 region has the DNA TGTGCCAGCAGTCCCCAAGGACTAACCGGGGAGCTGTTTTTT. This gives the protein CASSPQGLTGELFF. The V and J genes are TRBV25-1 and TRBJ2-2, with a possible D match to TRBD2 (6 bases). The CDR3 totals 14 residues. Per the germline V gene, CDR1 is MGHDK and CDR2 is SYGVNS. The germline V and J ends were trimmed by 5 bases and 5 bases, with 12 bases remaining between them.